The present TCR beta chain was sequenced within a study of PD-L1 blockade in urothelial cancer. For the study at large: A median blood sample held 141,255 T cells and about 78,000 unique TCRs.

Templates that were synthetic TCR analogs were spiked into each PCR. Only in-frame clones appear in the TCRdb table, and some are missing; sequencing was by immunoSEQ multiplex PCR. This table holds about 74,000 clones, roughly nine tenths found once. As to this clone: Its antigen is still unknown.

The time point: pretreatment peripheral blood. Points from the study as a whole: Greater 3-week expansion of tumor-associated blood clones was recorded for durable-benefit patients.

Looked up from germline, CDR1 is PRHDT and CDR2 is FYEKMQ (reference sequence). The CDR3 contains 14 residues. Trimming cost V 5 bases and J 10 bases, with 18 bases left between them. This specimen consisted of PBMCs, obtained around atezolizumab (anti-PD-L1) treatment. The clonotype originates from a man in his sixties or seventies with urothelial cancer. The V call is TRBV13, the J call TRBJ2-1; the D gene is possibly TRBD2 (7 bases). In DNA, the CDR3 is TGTGCCAGCAGCCTAAGCGGGACCGGACAGGAGCAGTTCTTC. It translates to CASSLSGTGQEQFF. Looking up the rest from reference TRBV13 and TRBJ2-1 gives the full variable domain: AAGVIQSPRHLIKEKRETATLKCYPIPRHDTVYWYQQGPGQDPQFLISFYEKMQSDKGSIPDRFSAQQFSDYHSELNMSSLELGDSALYFCASSLSGTGQEQFFGPGTRLTVL.